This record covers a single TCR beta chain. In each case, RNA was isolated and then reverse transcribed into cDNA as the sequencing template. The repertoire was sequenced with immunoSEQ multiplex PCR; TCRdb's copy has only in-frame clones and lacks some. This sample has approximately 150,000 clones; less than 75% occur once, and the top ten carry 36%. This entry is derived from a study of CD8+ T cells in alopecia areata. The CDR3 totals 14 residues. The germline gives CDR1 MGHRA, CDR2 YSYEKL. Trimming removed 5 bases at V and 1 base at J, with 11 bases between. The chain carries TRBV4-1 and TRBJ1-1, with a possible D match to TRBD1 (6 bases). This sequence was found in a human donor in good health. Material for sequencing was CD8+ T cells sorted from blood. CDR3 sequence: CASSTQTGNTEAFF. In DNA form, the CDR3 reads TGCGCCAGCAGCACGCAGACAGGGAACACTGAAGCTTTCTTT.